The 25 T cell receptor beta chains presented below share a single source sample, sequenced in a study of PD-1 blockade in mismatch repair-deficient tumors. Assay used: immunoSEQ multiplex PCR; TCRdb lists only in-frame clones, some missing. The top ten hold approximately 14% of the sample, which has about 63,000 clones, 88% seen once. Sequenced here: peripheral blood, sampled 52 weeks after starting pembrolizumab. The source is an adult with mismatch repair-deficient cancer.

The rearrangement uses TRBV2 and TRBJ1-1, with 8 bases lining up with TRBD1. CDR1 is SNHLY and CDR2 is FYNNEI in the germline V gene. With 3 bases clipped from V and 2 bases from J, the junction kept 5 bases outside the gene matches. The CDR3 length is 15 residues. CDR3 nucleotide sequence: TGTGCCAGCAGTGATGGGCAGGGGGCCAACACTGAAGCTTTCTTT. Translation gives CASSDGQGANTEAFF.

The CDR3 loop is CATSGEREGPDTQYF. CDR3 DNA sequence: TGTGCCACCAGCGGGGAGCGGGAGGGTCCAGATACGCAGTATTTT. The rearrangement links TRBV15 to TRBJ2-3; 10 nucleotides line up with TRBD2. Trimming removed 5 bases from V and 4 bases from J; junction bases left unmatched: 6. Germline V CDR1 and CDR2: LNHNV, YYDKDF (reference sequence). The CDR3 covers 15 residues.

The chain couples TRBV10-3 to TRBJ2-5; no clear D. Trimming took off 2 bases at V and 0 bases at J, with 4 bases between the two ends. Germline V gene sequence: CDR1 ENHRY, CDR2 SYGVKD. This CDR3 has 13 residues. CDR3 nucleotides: TGTGCCATCAGTGAGGGATACCAAGAGACCCAGTACTTC. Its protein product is CAISEGYQETQYF.

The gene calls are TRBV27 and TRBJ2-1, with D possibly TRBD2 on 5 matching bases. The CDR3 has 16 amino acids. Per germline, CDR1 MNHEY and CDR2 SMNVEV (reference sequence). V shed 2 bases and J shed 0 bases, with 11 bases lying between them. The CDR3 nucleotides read TGTGCCAGCAGTTTAAATGGCGGAGGCTCCTACAATGAGCAGTTCTTC. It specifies CASSLNGGGSYNEQFF.

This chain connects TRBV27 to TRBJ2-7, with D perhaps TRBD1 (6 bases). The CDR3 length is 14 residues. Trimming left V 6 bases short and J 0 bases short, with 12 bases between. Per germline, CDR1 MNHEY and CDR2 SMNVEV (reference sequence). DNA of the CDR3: TGTGCCAGCAGGGGACAACTCGCCTCCTACGAGCAGTACTTC. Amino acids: CASRGQLASYEQYF.

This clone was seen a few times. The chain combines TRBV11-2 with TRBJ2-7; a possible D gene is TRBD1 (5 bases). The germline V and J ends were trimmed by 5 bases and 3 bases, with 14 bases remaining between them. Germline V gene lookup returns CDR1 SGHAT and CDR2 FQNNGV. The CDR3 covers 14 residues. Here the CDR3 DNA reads TGTGCCAGCAGCCCTCAGGGCAACTACTACGAGCAGTACTTC. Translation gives CASSPQGNYYEQYF. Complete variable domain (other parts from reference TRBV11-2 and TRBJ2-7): EAGVAQSPRYKIIEKRQSVAFWCNPISGHATLYWYQQILGQGPKLLIQFQNNGVVDDSQLPKDRFSAERLKGVDSTLKIQPAKLEDSAVYLCASSPQGNYYEQYFGPGTRLTVT.

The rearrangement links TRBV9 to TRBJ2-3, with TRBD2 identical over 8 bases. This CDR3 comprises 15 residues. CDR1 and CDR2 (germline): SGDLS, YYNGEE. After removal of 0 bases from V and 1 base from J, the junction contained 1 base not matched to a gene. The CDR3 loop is CASSVEAGGTDTQYF. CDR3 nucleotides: TGTGCCAGCAGCGTAGAAGCGGGGGGCACAGATACGCAGTATTTT.

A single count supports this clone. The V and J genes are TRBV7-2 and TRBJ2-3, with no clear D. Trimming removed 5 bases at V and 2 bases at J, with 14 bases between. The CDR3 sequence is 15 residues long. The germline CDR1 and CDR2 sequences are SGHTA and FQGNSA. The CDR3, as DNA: TGTGCCAGCAGCCATTTTCCCGTCCACACAGATACGCAGTATTTT. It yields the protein CASSHFPVHTDTQYF.

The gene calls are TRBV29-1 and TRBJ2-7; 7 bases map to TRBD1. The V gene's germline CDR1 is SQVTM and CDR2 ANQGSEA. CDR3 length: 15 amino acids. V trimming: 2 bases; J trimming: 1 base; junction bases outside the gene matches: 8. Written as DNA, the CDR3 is TGCAGCGTTGAAAAGGGGGACAGAACTTCCTACGAGCAGTACTTC. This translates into CSVEKGDRTSYEQYF.

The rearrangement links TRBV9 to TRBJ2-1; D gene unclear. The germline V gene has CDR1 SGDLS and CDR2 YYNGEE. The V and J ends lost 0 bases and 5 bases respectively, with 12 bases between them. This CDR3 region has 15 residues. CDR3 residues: CASSVGEGIDNEQFF. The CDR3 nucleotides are TGTGCCAGCAGCGTAGGGGAAGGGATCGACAATGAGCAGTTCTTC.

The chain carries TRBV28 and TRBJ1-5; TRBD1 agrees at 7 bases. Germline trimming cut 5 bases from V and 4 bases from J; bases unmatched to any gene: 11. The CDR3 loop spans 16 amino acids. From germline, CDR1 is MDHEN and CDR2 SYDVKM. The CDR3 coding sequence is TGTGCCAGCAGTCAGACAGGGATAGAGCTGAATCAGCCCCAGCATTTT. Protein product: CASSQTGIELNQPQHF.

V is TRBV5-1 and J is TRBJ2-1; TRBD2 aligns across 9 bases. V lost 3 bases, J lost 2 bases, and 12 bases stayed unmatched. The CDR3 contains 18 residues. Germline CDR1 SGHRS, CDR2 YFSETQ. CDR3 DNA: TGCGCCAGCAGCTCTCTTCAGCGGGAGGCCGCCACCTACAATGAGCAGTTCTTC. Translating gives CASSSLQREAATYNEQFF. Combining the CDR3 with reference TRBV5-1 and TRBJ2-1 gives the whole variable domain KAGVTQTPRYLIKTRGQQVTLSCSPISGHRSVSWYQQTPGQGLQFLFEYFSETQRNKGNFPGRFSGRQFSNSRSEMNVSTLELGDSALYLCASSSLQREAATYNEQFFGPGTRLTVL.

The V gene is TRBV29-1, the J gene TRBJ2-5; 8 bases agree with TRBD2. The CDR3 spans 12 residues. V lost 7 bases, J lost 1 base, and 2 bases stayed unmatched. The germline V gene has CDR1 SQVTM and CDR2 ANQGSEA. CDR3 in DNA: TGCAGCGCAAGCGGGAGCCAAGAGACCCAGTACTTC. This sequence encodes CSASGSQETQYF.

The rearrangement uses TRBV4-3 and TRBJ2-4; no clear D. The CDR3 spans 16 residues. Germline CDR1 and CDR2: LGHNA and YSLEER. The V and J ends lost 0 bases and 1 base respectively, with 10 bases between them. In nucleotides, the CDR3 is TGCGCCAGCAGCCAAGATGTAGTTGGGGCCAAAAACATTCAGTACTTC. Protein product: CASSQDVVGAKNIQYF.

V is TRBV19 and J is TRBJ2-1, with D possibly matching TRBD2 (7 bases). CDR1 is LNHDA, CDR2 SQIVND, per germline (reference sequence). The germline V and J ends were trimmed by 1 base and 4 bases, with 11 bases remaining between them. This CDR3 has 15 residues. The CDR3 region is CASSIAGGTYNEQFF. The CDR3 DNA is TGTGCCAGTAGTATAGCCGGGGGGACATACAATGAGCAGTTCTTC.

CDR3 sequence reads: CATSKGLAGALSSYNEQFF. The CDR3, as DNA: TGTGCCACCAGCAAGGGACTAGCGGGAGCCTTGAGCTCCTACAATGAGCAGTTCTTC. The gene calls are TRBV15 and TRBJ2-1; 14 bases fit TRBD2. Trimming cost V 4 bases and J 0 bases; bases outside gene matches: 8. Germline CDR1 reads LNHNV; CDR2 reads YYDKDF (reference sequence). This CDR3 has 19 residues.

This chain's CDR3 is CASSYSGNEQFF. CDR3 DNA sequence: TGTGCCAGCAGTTACTCGGGTAATGAGCAGTTCTTC. The V gene is TRBV6-5, the J gene TRBJ2-1; D uncertain. This CDR3 has 12 residues. Trimming took 0 bases from V and 7 from J, leaving 4 bases between them. CDR1 and CDR2 (germline): MNHEY, SVGAGI.

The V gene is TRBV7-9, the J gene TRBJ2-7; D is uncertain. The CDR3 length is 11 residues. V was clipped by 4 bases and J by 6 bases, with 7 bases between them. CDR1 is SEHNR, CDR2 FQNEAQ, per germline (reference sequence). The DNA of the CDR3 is TGTGCCAGCAGCTCCGTCCCCGAGCAGTACTTC. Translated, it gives CASSSVPEQYF.

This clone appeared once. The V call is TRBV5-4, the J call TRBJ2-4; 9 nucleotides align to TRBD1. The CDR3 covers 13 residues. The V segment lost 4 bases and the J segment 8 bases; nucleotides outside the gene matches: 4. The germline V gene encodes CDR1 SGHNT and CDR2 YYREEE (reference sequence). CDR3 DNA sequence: TGTGCCAGCAGCCTCTGGACAGGGGACATTCAGTACTTC. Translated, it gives CASSLWTGDIQYF.

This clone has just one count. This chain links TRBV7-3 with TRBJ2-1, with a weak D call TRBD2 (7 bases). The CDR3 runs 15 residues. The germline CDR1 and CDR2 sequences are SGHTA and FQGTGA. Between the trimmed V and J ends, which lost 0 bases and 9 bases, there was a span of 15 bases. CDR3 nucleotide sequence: TGTGCCAGCAGCTTAACTTCCGGGGGCGGGAGTGAGCAGTTCTTC. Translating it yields CASSLTSGGGSEQFF. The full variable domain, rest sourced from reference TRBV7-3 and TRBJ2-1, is GAGVSQTPSNKVTEKGKYVELRCDPISGHTALYWYRQSLGQGPEFLIYFQGTGAADDSGLPNDRFFAVRPEGSVSTLKIQRTERGDSAVYLCASSLTSGGGSEQFFGPGTRLTVL.

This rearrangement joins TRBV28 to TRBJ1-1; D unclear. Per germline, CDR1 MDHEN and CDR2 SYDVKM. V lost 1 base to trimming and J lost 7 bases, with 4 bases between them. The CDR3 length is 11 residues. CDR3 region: CASSLYGEAFF. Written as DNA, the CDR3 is TGTGCCAGCAGTTTATACGGTGAAGCTTTCTTT.

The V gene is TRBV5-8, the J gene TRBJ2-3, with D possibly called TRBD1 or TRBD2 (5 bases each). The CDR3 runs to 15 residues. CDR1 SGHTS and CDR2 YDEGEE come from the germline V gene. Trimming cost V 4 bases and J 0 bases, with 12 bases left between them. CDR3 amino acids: CASSLSGRSTDTQYF. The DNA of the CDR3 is TGTGCCAGCAGCCTATCGGGGCGAAGCACAGATACGCAGTATTTT.

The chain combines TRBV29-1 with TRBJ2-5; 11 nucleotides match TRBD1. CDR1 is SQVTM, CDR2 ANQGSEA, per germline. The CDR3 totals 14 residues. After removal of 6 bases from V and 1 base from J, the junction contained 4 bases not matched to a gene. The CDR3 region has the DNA TGCAGCGTAGCCGGGACAGGGGGCCAAGAGACCCAGTACTTC. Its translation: CSVAGTGGQETQYF.

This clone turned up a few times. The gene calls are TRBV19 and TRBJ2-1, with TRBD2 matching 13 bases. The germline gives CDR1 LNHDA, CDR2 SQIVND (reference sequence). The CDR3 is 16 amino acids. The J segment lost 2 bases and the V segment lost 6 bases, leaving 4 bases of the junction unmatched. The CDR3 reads CASRTGTSGAYNEQFF. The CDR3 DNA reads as TGTGCCAGTAGGACCGGGACTAGCGGGGCCTACAATGAGCAGTTCTTC. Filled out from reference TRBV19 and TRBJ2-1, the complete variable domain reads DGGITQSPKYLFRKEGQNVTLSCEQNLNHDAMYWYRQDPGQGLRLIYYSQIVNDFQKGDIAEGYSVSREKKESFPLTVTSAQKNPTAFYLCASRTGTSGAYNEQFFGPGTRLTVL.

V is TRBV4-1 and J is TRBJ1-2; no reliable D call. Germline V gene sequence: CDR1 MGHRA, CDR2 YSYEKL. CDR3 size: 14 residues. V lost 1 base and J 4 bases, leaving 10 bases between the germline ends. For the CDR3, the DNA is TGCGCCAGCAGCCAAGTTGGAGTTTTCTATGGCTACACCTTC. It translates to CASSQVGVFYGYTF.